This TCR beta chain emerged from a study of Graves' ophthalmopathy and Graves' hyperthyroidism (dated by TCRdb to the late 2010s). For context, the study as a whole: Peripheral blood was collected before any treatment was given, at the time of initial diagnosis. TCR beta repertoire signatures were used to distinguish Graves' ophthalmopathy from Graves' hyperthyroidism and to predict progression to ophthalmopathy. In total, 135 blood samples were TCR-sequenced: approximately 42 ophthalmopathy, over 70 hyperthyroidism and about 17 hyperthyroidism-to-ophthalmopathy patients. To explore V-J signatures that distinguish ophthalmopathy from hyperthyroidism, a discovery set of 100 patients was enrolled, made up of 43 with ophthalmopathy and some 58 with stable hyperthyroidism. The independent validation cohort included 18 to 20 hyperthyroidism patients plus 17 patients who later progressed from hyperthyroidism to ophthalmopathy. T-cell repertoires of thyroid tissue and blood were compared in about 6 hyperthyroidism patients. Once sampling was done, hyperthyroidism patients were given methimazole at a starting dose of 30 mg daily, while ophthalmopathy patients were given high-dose intravenous methylprednisolone. The 75 to 100 discovery patients were randomly divided into training and test sets at a 7:3 ratio.

This clonotype showed up many times. The antigen it recognizes is unknown. Base qualities were left out, and no much larger clone turns up one base away. Ophthalmopathy patients had moderately to severely active disease, Clinical Activity Score of at least 3, NOSPECS grade of at least 4, and disease duration under 3 months. Anyone with other autoimmune diseases, uncontrolled infections, pregnancy or lactation was excluded from the study. Diagnosis was based on clinical symptoms, serum thyroxine, TRAb, thyroid ultrasound and orbital computed tomography. Ficoll-Paque density gradient centrifugation was used to isolate PBMCs from approximately 10 ml of fresh peripheral blood. Total RNA was extracted using Trizol reagent, and RNA quality was checked on an Agilent 2100 Bioanalyzer. V loses 1 base of germline sequence and J loses 4 bases, and the interval between the two ends is 10 bases. The CDR3 starts with the cysteine, ends with the phenylalanine, and has 14 residues. Left in the record is the CDR3 DNA by itself, 42 bases read in frame from the first base. Based on the germline V gene, the CDR1 and CDR2 sequences are MNHNS and SASEGT.

For repertoire sequencing, the TCR beta CDR3 regions were amplified from RNA transcripts. HTBI primers and the Qiagen OneStep RT-PCR kit were used in a first-round RT-PCR, which was followed by a second-round multiplex PCR, size selection and purification. Libraries were sequenced on an Illumina HiSeq2000 using paired-end 100 bp reads. In the authors' own workflow: Reads were processed with SOAPnuke, discarding reads with adapters, uncalled bases, mean Phred below 15, or no exact constant-primer or identifier match. High-quality paired reads were merged with COPE v1.2.5. Unique nucleotide sequences were defined as clonotypes and aligned to IMGT TRB V, D and J references using MiTCR v1.1. Only V-J combinations with frequency above 0.0001 were analysed, covering more than 99% of repertoires. For each V-J combination, a TCR clonal expansion and chaos score was defined as the ratio of F50 clonal expansion to chaos observed in the TCRdist matrix. Features were reduced by Welch's t-statistics and random forest to around 13 V-J combinations, which fed a naive Bayes classifier. The similarity between thyroid and blood repertoires was quantified using the Morisita-Horn index. The raw public data were reprocessed by TCRdb itself: fastp quality trimming at Q25, MiXCR clonotype calling, in-frame beta chains only. Identical CDR3 protein sequences are pooled into one entry, listed with their most common genes and DNA. These V and J calls rely on TCRdb rather than the paper's analysis. This sample comprises around 400,000 distinct CDR3 sequences, around 19% of them detected only once. Approximately 1.4% of the sample goes to the ten largest clones.

General findings and caveats noted by the study authors: In cross-validation, the 13-signature model distinguished ophthalmopathy from stable hyperthyroidism with around 90% sensitivity and approximately 81% specificity, while in the test set the corresponding values were approximately 79% and 70%. In validation, the model predicted ophthalmopathy progression with 55% to 71% sensitivity and about 73% specificity; approximately 12 predicted patients were CT-confirmed with GO in a median of 6.5 months. Most of the expanded thyroid clonotypes with a frequency above 0.001 were also detected in blood, and it was suggested that the thyroid immune response may be reflected by blood repertoires. Sample size was not predetermined statistically, and investigators were not blinded to group allocation.

Material for sequencing was peripheral blood. The V and J segments used are TRBV6-1 and TRBJ1-1; the D gene remains uncertain. This TCR came from a woman aged 18 to 35 with Graves' ophthalmopathy. Donor details come from another sample of the same person, matched by shared clones. The CDR3 loop reads CASSEGPRSTEAFF. The DNA sequence reads TGTGCCAGCAGTGAAGGTCCTCGGAGCACTGAAGCTTTCTTT.